This note documents a single T cell receptor beta chain sequence. The sample is drawn from a study of shared clonotypes between healthy human individuals. Trimming left V 5 bases short and J 3 bases short, with 7 bases between. The CDR3 runs to 13 residues. Per germline, CDR1 WSHSY and CDR2 SAAADI. Donors, healthy HIV-negative adults, lacked recent acute infections or vaccinations. Sequenced by immunoSEQ multiplex PCR; TCRdb stores in-frame clones only, minus some. The sample shows approximately 250,000 clones, 50% to 80% of them seen only once. The receptor was isolated from a man aged 25 to 45 in good health. Sequences were obtained from memory CD4+ T cells sorted from blood. The subset: CD45RA-negative fraction. The chain employs TRBV10-2 and TRBJ1-4; D is uncertain. The CDR3: CASSRQANEKLFF. CDR3 bases: TGCGCCAGCAGTCGGCAGGCTAATGAAAAACTGTTTTTT.